The T cell receptor beta chain under discussion was sequenced for a study of T cell responses to AZD1222 COVID-19 vaccine (TCRdb year 2021). Study-level background: TCR sequencing covered some 240 trial participants: 200 to 220 given two doses of AZD1222 and 26 given two doses of MenACWY control vaccine. Enrollment into the trials was organized by age into subgroups of 18-55, 56-69 and 70-plus years, and those subgroups contained roughly 150, 30 and 60 TCR-sequenced participants, respectively. Here is what the overall study found, with its caveats: No day 14 peak-response samples were available, so repertoires were characterized only after the peak T cell response. Conclusions about previously exposed vaccinees are limited because only six or seven AZD1222 recipients were SARS-CoV-2 seropositive at baseline. Reportedly, close to half of the unique spike-specific TCRs recognized epitopes lying outside the regions that are mutated in the B.1.351 and B.1.1.7 variants. In the small 56-69-year group, the increase in depth fell short of significance, most likely because of low power. Participants were mostly white British and included more females than males, and it was suggested by the authors that clonal diversity may have been underestimated. Vaccine-associated CD4 TCRs spanned the whole spike protein, with dominant responses in regions 160-218 and 743-854. Spike-specific TCR breadth and depth rose significantly after two AZD1222 doses compared with day 0 and with MenACWY recipients.

The CDR3 regions of human TCRbeta chains were analyzed by immunosequencing. In the authors' own workflow: TCRs in the repertoires were compared against a reference library of SARS-CoV-2-specific TCRs that had been generated with the MIRA antigen-specificity platform. Breadth was defined as the fraction of unique TCRs that were SARS-CoV-2-associated. Depth was defined as the fraction of total T cells that were SARS-CoV-2-associated. Each spike-specific TCR was assigned to its reactive spike region and to a CD4 or CD8 class using the MIRA data. Log10-transformed breadth and depth values were compared by one-way ANOVA with Sidak's multiple comparisons tests. This immuneACCESS table, as held by TCRdb, lists in-frame sequences with V and J called but not all clones. Of the missing ones, under half trace to an unresolved V gene in checked studies; the others have no known cause. Clone size and V and J calls were adopted from that table, with D and trimming inferred from the DNA. The sample table holds about 160,000 clones, of which under 95% were seen once. 2.5% to 3.5% of the sample is held by the ten biggest clonotypes.

Cut back by 7 bases and 1 base, the V and J ends lie 8 bases apart. From the germline V gene, CDR1 is KGHDR and CDR2 is SFDVKD. The CDR3 runs 13 amino acids, cysteine and phenylalanine included. Only CDR3 DNA is held: 39 bases, read in frame from base 1. About this clone itself: The antigen it recognizes is unknown. Qualities for individual bases were not recorded, and no much larger clone is one base off.

The time point label here, explained by the study, means: about 28 days (+/-7) after the second vaccine dose. AZD1222 recipients given second doses at about 4 weeks or at about 12 weeks were pooled, since spike-specific TCR depth and breadth were not found to differ between the two schedules. The vaccinee samples were drawn from two UK trials, COV001 and COV002, one of which was a single-blind randomized controlled phase 2/3 trial testing AZD1222 (ChAdOx1 nCoV-19) in healthy adults. For TCRbeta chain sequencing, PBMC samples from trial participants were taken at day 0 and at day 28 after the second dose.

Recombination joined TRBV24-1 with TRBJ2-3, with a weak D call of TRBD2 (6 bases match). This clonotype was obtained from an adult who received the AZD1222 COVID-19 vaccine. Sequenced here: peripheral blood, sampled 28 days after the second AZD1222 dose. The nucleotide sequence is TGTGCCACCAGACTAGCTGGCACAGATACGCAGTATTTT. This translates into CATRLAGTDTQYF.